These 32 T cell receptor beta chains were all obtained from the same sample, sequenced in a study of blood T cell repertoires in COVID-19. Clones were sequenced by immunoSEQ multiplex PCR, and TCRdb holds only the in-frame ones, with some missing. The table shows roughly 140,000 clones, with 75% to 90% occurring only once. Source material: peripheral blood. The receptors here all came from a woman between 40 and 50 years old with acute or convalescent COVID-19.

The CDR3 nucleotides are TGCAGCGTTGATGTGGGGGGTTGGGGAAACTCGAATGAAAAACTGTTTTTT. It specifies CSVDVGGWGNSNEKLFF. V and J are TRBV29-1 and TRBJ1-4; tentative D call: TRBD1 (5 bases). In germline, CDR1 is SQVTM, CDR2 ANQGSEA. Between the trimmed V and J ends, which lost 3 bases and 5 bases, there was a span of 22 bases. CDR3 length: 17 residues.

V and J are TRBV2 and TRBJ1-3; D not certain. V lost 0 bases to trimming and J lost 4 bases, with 4 bases between them. CDR1 SNHLY and CDR2 FYNNEI come from the germline V gene. The length of the CDR3 is 13 residues. The CDR3 sequence is CASSEAQGNTIYF. The CDR3, as DNA: TGTGCCAGCAGTGAAGCACAGGGAAACACCATATATTTT.

V usage is TRBV19 and J usage is TRBJ2-5; D might be TRBD2 (6 bases). The CDR3 has 14 amino acids. V dropped 6 bases and J dropped 1 base, with 12 bases sitting between them. Per the germline V gene, CDR1 is LNHDA and CDR2 is SQIVND (reference sequence). CDR3 sequence (DNA): TGTGCCAGTAGGACATCCGGGAGCCAAGAGACCCAGTACTTC. Translation: CASRTSGSQETQYF.

The rearrangement joins TRBV5-1 to TRBJ2-7; 15 bases agree with TRBD2. The CDR3 length is 17 residues. Per germline, CDR1 SGHRS and CDR2 YFSETQ. J lost 4 bases, V lost 2 bases, and 7 bases had no gene match. The DNA for the CDR3 is TGCGCCAGCAGCTTAGGGACTAGCGGGAGGATAAGGTACGAGCAGTACTTC. Translating gives CASSLGTSGRIRYEQYF.

The gene calls are TRBV5-5 and TRBJ1-2; D is undetermined. This CDR3 region has 13 residues. V was clipped by 3 bases and J by 6 bases, with 12 bases between them. Germline V gene data show CDR1 as SGHKS and CDR2 as YYEKEE (reference sequence). The CDR3 loop reads CASSSEGLDGYTF. The CDR3 coding sequence is TGTGCCAGCAGCTCGGAGGGCCTAGATGGCTACACCTTC.

The CDR3 DNA sequence: TGTGCCAGTAGTCGACTAGCGGGGACGCTGGACAATGAGCAGTTCTTC. Its translation is CASSRLAGTLDNEQFF. This chain links TRBV19 with TRBJ2-1; 11 positions match TRBD2. The CDR3 extends over 16 amino acids. The germline gives CDR1 LNHDA, CDR2 SQIVND (reference sequence). With V trimmed by 5 bases and J by 5 bases, 8 bases remained unmatched.

This clone was observed a few times. The V gene is TRBV14, the J gene TRBJ2-7; D is ambiguous. CDR3 length: 14 amino acids. Trimming took off 4 bases at V and 3 bases at J, with 13 bases between the two ends. CDR1 is SGHDN and CDR2 is FVKESK in the germline V gene. CDR3 nucleotide sequence: TGTGCCAGCAGCCCAGGTCAAACAAGCTACGAGCAGTACTTC. This gives the protein CASSPGQTSYEQYF. Variable domain in full (rest from reference TRBV14 and TRBJ2-7): EAGVTQFPSHSVIEKGQTVTLRCDPISGHDNLYWYRRVMGKEIKFLLHFVKESKQDESGMPNNRFLAERTGGTYSTLKVQPAELEDSGVYFCASSPGQTSYEQYFGPGTRLTVT.

The CDR3 here is CASRLGTGDTYEQYF. The CDR3 coding sequence is TGCGCCAGCAGACTCGGGACAGGGGACACCTACGAGCAGTACTTC. The V call is TRBV4-1, the J call TRBJ2-7; TRBD1 matches at 10 bases. The CDR3 length is 15 residues. The germline gives CDR1 MGHRA, CDR2 YSYEKL. Trimming cost V 6 bases and J 2 bases; bases outside gene matches: 7.

In this sample, this clone turned up once. The chain uses TRBV7-9 and TRBJ2-1; 8 positions match TRBD2. Germline CDR1 and CDR2: SEHNR and FQNEAQ (reference sequence). After removal of 5 bases from V and 7 bases from J, the junction contained 13 bases not matched to a gene. The CDR3 has 16 amino acids. The CDR3 DNA sequence: TGTGCCAGCAGCGGTCGTGACGGGGGGGCTGGTAATGAGCAGTTCTTC. The encoded protein is CASSGRDGGAGNEQFF.

The J gene is TRBJ1-1, the V gene TRBV5-1, with TRBD1 identical over 8 bases. The CDR3 sequence is 16 residues long. The germline gives CDR1 SGHRS, CDR2 YFSETQ. V gave up 3 bases and J gave up 3 bases; unmatched junction bases: 10. CDR3 bases: TGCGCCAGCAGCTCCACCCTAGGGACAGGCTACACTGAAGCTTTCTTT. This codes for CASSSTLGTGYTEAFF.

In DNA form, the CDR3 reads TGTGCCAGCAGTTCAGGGCCTGGCTACACCTTC. Translation: CASSSGPGYTF. V usage is TRBV25-1 and J usage is TRBJ1-2; possibly TRBD1 for D (5 bases). The CDR3 is 11 amino acids. V was pared by 5 bases and J by 7 bases, with 8 bases between. Germline V gene data show CDR1 as MGHDK and CDR2 as SYGVNS.

The J gene is TRBJ2-7, the V gene TRBV10-3, with 9 bases that match TRBD1. The CDR3 spans 16 residues. The junction had 8 bases not matched to a gene; V was cut back by 4 bases and J by 1 base. From germline, CDR1 is ENHRY and CDR2 SYGVKD. CDR3 sequence reads: CAISVTGGEKSYEQYF. CDR3 coding DNA: TGTGCCATCAGTGTAACAGGGGGCGAAAAGTCCTACGAGCAGTACTTC.

The chain is built from TRBV14 and TRBJ2-5; possible D gene TRBD2, 6 bases. Trimming took off 2 bases at V and 2 bases at J, with 15 bases between the two ends. CDR1 is SGHDN and CDR2 is FVKESK in the germline V gene. The CDR3 is 16 amino acids. The CDR3 sequence is CASSQRLYSGQETQYF. The CDR3 nucleotides are TGTGCCAGCAGCCAACGGTTGTATAGCGGTCAAGAGACCCAGTACTTC.

The rearrangement joins TRBV5-1 to TRBJ2-1, with 8 positions matching TRBD2. With V trimmed by 4 bases and J by 5 bases, 14 bases remained unmatched. This CDR3 has 17 residues. Germline CDR1 SGHRS, CDR2 YFSETQ. For the CDR3, the DNA is TGCGCCAGCAGCCTCATCGCAGGGGCGGGGGGCAACAATGAGCAGTTCTTC. Translated: CASSLIAGAGGNNEQFF.

V is TRBV2 and J is TRBJ2-7; 10 bases map to TRBD1. The trim removed 6 bases at V and 5 bases at J, leaving 7 bases unmatched. Germline CDR1 reads SNHLY; CDR2 reads FYNNEI. The CDR3 is made up of 14 amino acids. CDR3 protein: CASRQGQGGDEQYF. In nucleotides, the CDR3 is TGTGCCAGCAGACAAGGACAGGGGGGTGACGAGCAGTACTTC. Full variable domain (outside the CDR3, taken from reference TRBV2 and TRBJ2-7): EPEVTQTPSHQVTQMGQEVILRCVPISNHLYFYWYRQILGQKVEFLVSFYNNEISEKSEIFDDQFSVERPDGSNFTLKIRSTKLEDSAMYFCASRQGQGGDEQYFGPGTRLTVT.

This clone has a handful of counts. The CDR3 region is CASREQGWSNQPQHF. The DNA for the CDR3 is TGTGCCAGCAGAGAACAGGGCTGGAGCAATCAGCCCCAGCATTTT. The V call is TRBV2, the J call TRBJ1-5; perhaps TRBD1 as D (6 bases). V shed 6 bases and J shed 1 base, with 13 bases lying between them. CDR1 is SNHLY and CDR2 is FYNNEI in the germline V gene. The CDR3 covers 15 residues.

The V and J genes are TRBV12-5 and TRBJ2-1; 12 bases agree with TRBD2. Germline V gives CDR1 LGHNT, CDR2 FRNRAP. CDR3 length: 14 amino acids. V dropped 6 bases and J dropped 9; count of bases not matched to a gene: 6. The CDR3: CASGPSGGAGEQFF. The CDR3 DNA reads as TGTGCTAGTGGCCCTAGCGGGGGGGCCGGTGAGCAGTTCTTC.

This chain joins TRBV28 and TRBJ1-6, with TRBD1 matching over 9 bases. CDR1 is MDHEN, CDR2 SYDVKM, per germline. The CDR3 runs 14 residues. The trim removed 6 bases at V and 8 bases at J, leaving 5 bases unmatched. Here the CDR3 reads CASRLDRGYSPLHF. The CDR3 DNA sequence: TGTGCCAGCAGACTGGACAGGGGTTATTCACCCCTCCACTTT.

In this sample, this clone turned up once. The rearrangement joins TRBV11-3 to TRBJ1-2; TRBD1 agrees at 8 bases. Germline CDR1 SGHNT, CDR2 YENEEA. The junction had 6 bases not matched to a gene; V was cut back by 5 bases and J by 1 base. There are 15 residues in the CDR3. The CDR3 loop is CASSARTGINYGYTF. The CDR3 DNA follows: TGTGCCAGCAGCGCACGGACAGGGATTAACTATGGCTACACCTTC.

The chain is built from TRBV15 and TRBJ2-3; D may be TRBD1 (6 bases). Germline CDR1 LNHNV, CDR2 YYDKDF (reference sequence). V gave up 3 bases and J gave up 2 bases, with 15 bases separating them. The CDR3 is 16 amino acids. The CDR3 spells CATSRGLGASTDTQYF. CDR3 bases: TGTGCCACCAGCAGGGGCCTGGGGGCCTCCACAGATACGCAGTATTTT.

V gene TRBV5-1 combines with J gene TRBJ2-1; D uncertain. This CDR3 has 15 residues. Looked up from germline, CDR1 is SGHRS and CDR2 is YFSETQ. The germline V and J ends were trimmed by 0 bases and 0 bases, with 7 bases remaining between them. The CDR3 sequence is CASSLDYSSYNEQFF. CDR3 nucleotide sequence: TGCGCCAGCAGCTTGGATTACAGCTCCTACAATGAGCAGTTCTTC.

The genes are TRBV4-1 and TRBJ1-1; D remains unclear. The germline V and J ends were trimmed by 1 base and 1 base, with 10 bases remaining between them. The CDR3 spans 15 residues. CDR1 and CDR2 from the germline V gene are MGHRA and YSYEKL. The CDR3 loop is CASSQVVQENTEAFF. The CDR3 region has the DNA TGCGCCAGCAGCCAAGTGGTTCAGGAGAACACTGAAGCTTTCTTT.

The chain links TRBV2 to TRBJ2-7; 9 positions match TRBD1. This CDR3 is 12 amino acids long. Germline V gene sequence: CDR1 SNHLY, CDR2 FYNNEI. V was clipped by 8 bases and J by 3 bases; unmatched bases: 2. In DNA form, the CDR3 reads TGTGCCAGCTTGGGACAGGGCTACGAGCAGTACTTC. This codes for CASLGQGYEQYF.

This chain uses TRBV10-2 with TRBJ1-2; no firm D call. The CDR3 totals 16 residues. Between the trimmed V and J ends, which lost 2 bases and 6 bases, there was a span of 19 bases. Germline V gives CDR1 WSHSY, CDR2 SAAADI. The CDR3 DNA reads TGCGCCAGCAGTGAGGGGTGGAGGGTTTGGGAGGATGGCTACACCTTC. Protein sequence: CASSEGWRVWEDGYTF.

V is TRBV18 and J is TRBJ1-2; no firm D call. Between the trimmed V and J ends, which lost 2 bases and 4 bases, there was a span of 11 bases. This CDR3 is built from 14 residues. In germline, CDR1 is KGHSH, CDR2 LQKENI. CDR3 DNA sequence: TGTGCCAGCTCACCAACTCTAGGCGGCTATGGCTACACCTTC. Residues: CASSPTLGGYGYTF.

Only a few counts were recorded for this clone. V is TRBV19 and J is TRBJ2-2; D remains unclear. The germline V gene has CDR1 LNHDA and CDR2 SQIVND (reference sequence). This CDR3 spans 14 amino acids. The V gene lost 3 bases and the J gene lost 1 base, with 6 bases spanning the gap. The CDR3 DNA is TGTGCCAGTAGTATTGCTAAGAACACCGGGGAGCTGTTTTTT. Translation: CASSIAKNTGELFF.

The rearrangement uses TRBV3-1 (or the pseudogene TRBV3-2) and TRBJ2-2; 8 nucleotides match TRBD2. The germline V gene encodes CDR1 LGHDT and CDR2 YNNKEL (reference sequence). The CDR3 is 17 residues long. V lost 4 bases, J lost 7 bases, and 14 bases stayed unmatched. The CDR3 DNA reads TGTGCCAGCAGCCCTTCAGTCGGCAAGCGGGAGTTCGGGGAGCTGTTTTTT. As protein: CASSPSVGKREFGELFF.

This clone is a singleton in its sample. One junction end does not reproduce the germline sequence, and a read error may be involved. The J gene is TRBJ2-3, the V gene TRBV7-7, with D perhaps TRBD2 (5 bases). CDR1 and CDR2 from the germline V gene are SSHAT and FNYEAQ (reference sequence). The CDR3 spans 14 residues. The chain's CDR3 is CASSLKEESDTQYF. In DNA, the CDR3 is TGTGCTAGCAGCTTGAAGGAGGAATCAGATACGCAGTATTTT.

V gene TRBV5-1 combines with J gene TRBJ2-3; 11 positions match TRBD2. The CDR3 has 19 residues. V lost 1 base and J lost 3; bases outside the gene matches: 13. CDR1 and CDR2 (germline): SGHRS, YFSETQ. This CDR3 is CASSLSQVASGGRTDTQYF. The CDR3 region has the DNA TGCGCCAGCAGCTTGTCTCAGGTGGCTAGCGGGGGGCGGACAGATACGCAGTATTTT.

This chain uses TRBV19 with TRBJ1-5; D is unresolved. Germline V gives CDR1 LNHDA, CDR2 SQIVND (reference sequence). Trimming shortened V by 10 bases and J by 7 bases, and 26 bases separated the two germline ends. This CDR3 is 16 amino acids long. The CDR3 spells CANVWEAHPTPQPQHF. The CDR3 nucleotides read TGTGCCAACGTCTGGGAGGCCCACCCAACGCCGCAGCCCCAGCATTTT.

The rearrangement links TRBV2 to TRBJ2-7; 7 bases fit TRBD1. Unmatched junction bases numbered 11, after V lost 6 bases and J lost 3 bases. CDR3 length equals 15 residues. Germline CDR1 is SNHLY and CDR2 is FYNNEI. Written as DNA, the CDR3 is TGTGCCAGCAGGCAAACCAGGGGGAACTACTACGAGCAGTACTTC. Its translation: CASRQTRGNYYEQYF.

The V call is TRBV5-4, the J call TRBJ2-1, with TRBD2 matching 8 bases. After removal of 3 bases from V and 9 bases from J, the junction contained 11 bases not matched to a gene. The CDR3 runs to 15 residues. The germline gives CDR1 SGHNT, CDR2 YYREEE (reference sequence). CDR3 coding DNA: TGTGCCAGCAGCTCCAAGCGGGAGCAGTCGGGTGAGCAGTTCTTC. Protein product: CASSSKREQSGEQFF.